The clone carrying this TCR beta chain was observed a few times. Its specificity is not known. The sample comes from a study of T cells after yellow fever vaccination. Synthesis of TCR cDNA relied on 5'RACE template switching, which attached a universal primer site and UMIs. TCRdb analysed the 5' RACE reads with MiXCR anew, one entry per CDR3 protein. The table includes 300,000 to 400,000 distinct CDR3 sequences, roughly 8.7% detected once. Germline CDR1 and CDR2: SGHTA and FQGTGA. With 2 bases removed from V and 5 bases from J, the gap between germline ends came to 14 bases. The CDR3 contains 15 residues. Study-wide results and caveats: Only a small proportion of the clonotypes turned up in both the CD4 and the CD8 compartments, likely arising from convergent recombination.

Sample: PBMCs, taken on the day of the first yellow fever vaccination. The V gene is TRBV7-3, the J gene TRBJ2-3; possible D gene TRBD1, 6 bases. This clonotype was obtained from a man between 18 and 29 years old who received the YFV17D yellow fever vaccine. The DNA for the CDR3 is TGTGCCAGCAGCTTAGGGGGCGTCGCCCTAGATACGCAGTATTTT. Encoded protein: CASSLGGVALDTQYF.